One and the same sample provided the 21 T cell receptor beta chains below, sequenced in a study of cytomegalovirus exposure and HLA in healthy donors listed by TCRdb under 2017. The receptor library was made with the immunoSEQ multiplex PCR assay. For the multiplex PCR, a mixture combining 60 forward primers for TCR Vbeta segments and 13 reverse primers for TCR Jbeta segments was used. As stored in TCRdb, this immuneACCESS dataset retains in-frame rearrangements with V and J assigned. A fraction of the clones does not appear; measured against another copy, unresolved V genes explain less than half of the discrepancy, and the remainder lacks a known reason. This sample gives some 140,000 clones in total; roughly 80% of them show up just once. The ten most abundant clones make up about 3% of the sample. The specimen was PBMCs. The receptors derive from a female donor in good health and CMV-seronegative.

The CDR3 spells CATSGPDSSNTGELFF. The DNA of the CDR3 is TGTGCCACCAGCGGGCCGGACAGTTCGAACACCGGGGAGCTGTTTTTT. This chain links TRBV15 with TRBJ2-2; D possibly corresponds to TRBD1 (6 bases). This CDR3 region has 16 residues. V shed 5 bases and J shed 0 bases, with 13 bases lying between them. CDR1 is LNHNV, CDR2 YYDKDF, per germline (reference sequence).

This chain joins TRBV10-3 and TRBJ1-1; TRBD1 agrees at 8 bases. Germline CDR1 ENHRY, CDR2 SYGVKD. The CDR3 extends over 14 amino acids. Germline trimming cut 3 bases from V and 4 bases from J; bases unmatched to any gene: 4. The CDR3 coding sequence is TGTGCCATCAGTGATCCGGGACAGGCCACTGAAGCTTTCTTT. Its translation: CAISDPGQATEAFF.

This clone was picked up a small number of times. This chain links TRBV14 with TRBJ2-1; D might be TRBD1 (5 bases). Between the trimmed V and J ends, which lost 0 bases and 8 bases, there was a span of 20 bases. CDR1 and CDR2 (germline): SGHDN, FVKESK. This CDR3 comprises 17 residues. CDR3 sequence reads: CASSQDLSPGYSYEQFF. In nucleotides, the CDR3 is TGTGCCAGCAGCCAAGATCTTTCGCCAGGGTATAGCTATGAGCAGTTCTTC.

The chain has TRBV7-9 and TRBJ2-7; 7 nucleotides match TRBD2. Per the germline V gene, CDR1 is SEHNR and CDR2 is FQNEAQ (reference sequence). The CDR3 length is 13 residues. Losses at the gene ends were 5 bases for V and 3 bases for J; bases not matched to a gene: 4. DNA of the CDR3: TGTGCCAGCAGCGGGAGGGTTGACTACGAGCAGTACTTC. This gives the protein CASSGRVDYEQYF.

This clone was seen once. The chain couples TRBV30 to TRBJ1-3; tentatively, D is TRBD1 (6 bases). The CDR3 consists of 16 residues. V was cut by 0 bases and J by 2 bases, with 14 bases left in between. The germline gives CDR1 GTSNPN, CDR2 SVGIG (reference sequence). The CDR3 nucleotides read TGTGCCTGGAGTGTAGGGGGACAAGTACCTGGAAACACCATATATTTT. Translation: CAWSVGGQVPGNTIYF. The full variable domain, completed using reference TRBV30 and TRBJ1-3, is SQTIHQWPATLVQPVGSPLSLECTVEGTSNPNLYWYRQAAGRGLQLLFYSVGIGQISSEVPQNLSASRPQDRQFILSSKKLLLSDSGFYLCAWSVGGQVPGNTIYFGEGSWLTVV.

The rearrangement uses TRBV9 and TRBJ1-1, with D tentatively TRBD1 (6 bases). CDR3 size: 14 residues. V shed 2 bases and J shed 11 bases, with 19 bases lying between them. Germline V gene lookup returns CDR1 SGDLS and CDR2 YYNGEE. The CDR3 loop reads CASSVGGGDRRAFF. The CDR3 DNA reads as TGTGCCAGCAGCGTGGGAGGGGGAGATCGACGCGCTTTCTTT.

In this sample, this clone turned up once. The chain recombines TRBV12-5 with TRBJ2-5; possibly TRBD1 for D (5 bases). Trimming took 0 bases from V and 5 from J, leaving 10 bases between them. This CDR3 spans 14 amino acids. Germline V lookup: CDR1 LGHNT, CDR2 FRNRAP. The CDR3 DNA follows: TGTGCTAGTGGTTTGGTACCAGGGTGGGAGACCCAGTACTTC. This translates into CASGLVPGWETQYF. Complete variable domain (other parts from reference TRBV12-5 and TRBJ2-5): DARVTQTPRHKVTEMGQEVTMRCQPILGHNTVFWYRQTMMQGLELLAYFRNRAPLDDSGMPKDRFSAEMPDATLATLKIQPSEPRDSAVYFCASGLVPGWETQYFGPGTRLLVL.

This clone was found once. V usage is TRBV6-4 and J usage is TRBJ2-1, with TRBD1 matching 9 bases. The J segment lost 7 bases and the V segment lost 6 bases, leaving 7 bases of the junction unmatched. Germline assignment: CDR1 MRHNA and CDR2 SNTAGT. This CDR3 is 14 amino acids long. The CDR3 is CASSKQGAGNEQFF. The CDR3 DNA reads TGTGCCAGCAGCAAACAGGGGGCGGGAAATGAGCAGTTCTTC.

The rearrangement joins TRBV28 to TRBJ2-1, with D tentatively TRBD1 (6 bases). V was shortened by 6 bases and J by 1 base, with 13 bases between the two germline ends. CDR1 is MDHEN and CDR2 is SYDVKM in the germline V gene. The CDR3 consists of 15 residues. The CDR3 DNA follows: TGTGCCAGCAGATCAGGGGCTGGGTCCTACAATGAGCAGTTCTTC. This gives the protein CASRSGAGSYNEQFF.

This chain joins TRBV7-9 and TRBJ2-1, with no clear D. Trimming shortened V by 6 bases and J by 3 bases, and 18 bases separated the two germline ends. This CDR3 has 16 residues. The germline CDR1 and CDR2 sequences are SEHNR and FQNEAQ (reference sequence). CDR3 region: CASSSSTVQNYNEQFF. CDR3 in DNA: TGTGCCAGCAGTTCCTCCACGGTACAGAACTACAATGAGCAGTTCTTC.

The chain carries TRBV19 and TRBJ1-6, with a possible D match to TRBD1 (6 bases). The CDR3 is made up of 15 amino acids. The V gene lost 5 bases and the J gene lost 8 bases, with 16 bases spanning the gap. Germline CDR1 reads LNHDA; CDR2 reads SQIVND (reference sequence). CDR3: CASSPGGRGYSPLHF. In DNA form, the CDR3 reads TGTGCCAGTAGTCCCGGAGGCAGGGGTTATTCACCCCTCCACTTT.

J is TRBJ1-2 and V is TRBV30, with 8 bases aligning to TRBD1. The CDR3 is made up of 16 amino acids. Trimming at V came to 5 bases and at J to 4 bases, leaving 15 bases not matched to a gene. The germline V gene encodes CDR1 GTSNPN and CDR2 SVGIG (reference sequence). The DNA for the CDR3 is TGTGCCTGGGCCATCGGGCCAGGGGGCTCGGGCTATGGCTACACCTTC. This translates into CAWAIGPGGSGYGYTF.

The chain employs TRBV30 and TRBJ2-1, with 12 bases fitting TRBD2. With 5 bases clipped from V and 9 bases from J, the junction kept 5 bases outside the gene matches. Germline loops: CDR1 GTSNPN, CDR2 SVGIG (reference sequence). The CDR3 contains 13 residues. CDR3 in DNA: TGTGCCTGGGCTCCTAGCGGGAGGGGTGAGCAGTTCTTC. Translated, it gives CAWAPSGRGEQFF. Variable domain in full (rest from reference TRBV30 and TRBJ2-1): SQTIHQWPATLVQPVGSPLSLECTVEGTSNPNLYWYRQAAGRGLQLLFYSVGIGQISSEVPQNLSASRPQDRQFILSSKKLLLSDSGFYLCAWAPSGRGEQFFGPGTRLTVL.

This chain links TRBV2 with TRBJ2-5; the D is unclear. In germline, CDR1 is SNHLY, CDR2 FYNNEI. V gave up 3 bases and J gave up 1 base, with 15 bases separating them. The CDR3 totals 16 residues. CDR3 bases: TGTGCCAGCAGTGACGTCCCTGAAGAGTTCCAAGAGACCCAGTACTTC. Protein: CASSDVPEEFQETQYF.

CDR3 in DNA: TGTGCTAGTGGTTTGGGGGACACGGCACAGCCCCAGCATTTT. Translating gives CASGLGDTAQPQHF. V gene TRBV12-5 combines with J gene TRBJ1-5; D might be TRBD1 (6 bases). V was trimmed by 1 base and J by 7 bases, leaving 11 bases between them. The germline V gene has CDR1 LGHNT and CDR2 FRNRAP. The CDR3 has 14 amino acids.

A few counts support this clone. This chain joins TRBV10-3 and TRBJ1-5; a weak D match, TRBD1 (6 bases). This CDR3 contains 13 residues. Per the germline V gene, CDR1 is ENHRY and CDR2 is SYGVKD. Trimming took 8 bases from V and 1 from J, leaving 9 bases between them. In nucleotides, the CDR3 is TGTGCCATCGGGGGGGCCAGCAATCAGCCCCAGCATTTT. It codes for CAIGGASNQPQHF.

Only a few counts were recorded for this clone. The chain recombines TRBV5-1 with TRBJ2-7; TRBD1 agrees at 11 bases. Trimming took 3 bases from V and 3 from J; bases not matched to a gene: 2. Germline loops: CDR1 SGHRS, CDR2 YFSETQ. The CDR3 has 14 amino acids. CDR3 nucleotides: TGCGCCAGCAGCTCCGGGACAGGGGGCTACGAGCAGTACTTC. This sequence encodes CASSSGTGGYEQYF.

This sequence joins TRBV28 and TRBJ1-4; 7 bases are a match to TRBD1. This CDR3 spans 14 amino acids. CDR1 is MDHEN and CDR2 is SYDVKM in the germline V gene. Trimming at V came to 3 bases and at J to 7 bases, leaving 5 bases not matched to a gene. CDR3 amino acids: CASSFQTGREKLFF. The DNA for the CDR3 is TGTGCCAGCAGTTTTCAGACAGGGCGTGAAAAACTGTTTTTT.

This clone was picked up one time. The J gene is TRBJ1-2, the V gene TRBV18; D possibly corresponds to TRBD1 (6 bases). CDR1 and CDR2 (germline): KGHSH, LQKENI. The CDR3 loop spans 15 amino acids. V was clipped by 5 bases and J by 8 bases, with 21 bases between them. The CDR3 here is CASSGTGSETWGYTF. The CDR3 nucleotides read TGTGCCAGCTCAGGTACAGGGTCGGAAACGTGGGGCTACACCTTC.

In its sample, this clone was seen a few times. The chain recombines TRBV7-9 with TRBJ2-5; D perhaps matches TRBD2 (5 bases). V lost 5 bases and J 1 base, leaving 14 bases between the germline ends. Germline CDR1 and CDR2: SEHNR and FQNEAQ (reference sequence). This CDR3 has 15 amino acids. CDR3 loop: CASSPGLGSQETQYF. The CDR3 nucleotides read TGTGCCAGCAGCCCGGGGTTGGGCAGCCAAGAGACCCAGTACTTC.

The gene calls are TRBV28 and TRBJ2-3; tentatively, D is TRBD1 (8 bases). V dropped 4 bases and J dropped 5 bases, with 16 bases sitting between them. CDR3 length equals 15 residues. CDR1 and CDR2 from the germline V gene are MDHEN and SYDVKM. The chain's CDR3 is CASSSDRGGRDTQYF. As DNA, the CDR3 is TGTGCCAGCAGTTCCGACAGGGGCGGGAGAGATACGCAGTATTTT. Looking up the rest from reference TRBV28 and TRBJ2-3 gives the full variable domain: DVKVTQSSRYLVKRTGEKVFLECVQDMDHENMFWYRQDPGLGLRLIYFSYDVKMKEKGDIPEGYSVSREKKERFSLILESASTNQTSMYLCASSSDRGGRDTQYFGPGTRLTVL.